This TCR beta chain was identified during a study of blood T cell repertoires in COVID-19. Study-level information: Specimens from acute and convalescent COVID-19 originated in the United States, Italy and Spain.

Study processing details: From reference gene primer amplification, estimates of nucleated cell counts were derived. Data came from immunoSEQ multiplex PCR; TCRdb stores just in-frame clones and leaves some out. D and trimming come from the DNA, and the V and J calls and clone size come from that table. The table has over 200,000 clones, approximately 83% seen once. This clone came up a few times. The CDR3 is 16 residues long. V lost 4 bases and J lost 2; bases outside the gene matches: 8. CDR1 SGHTS and CDR2 YDEGEE come from the germline V gene. The rearrangement uses TRBV5-8 and TRBJ1-3; 8 nucleotides line up with TRBD1. The sequence was collected from a woman between 40 and 55 years old with active or convalescent COVID-19. Source material: peripheral blood. This CDR3 is CASSKRTGGTGNTIYF. The CDR3 DNA sequence: TGTGCCAGCAGCAAACGTACAGGGGGAACTGGAAACACCATATATTTT.